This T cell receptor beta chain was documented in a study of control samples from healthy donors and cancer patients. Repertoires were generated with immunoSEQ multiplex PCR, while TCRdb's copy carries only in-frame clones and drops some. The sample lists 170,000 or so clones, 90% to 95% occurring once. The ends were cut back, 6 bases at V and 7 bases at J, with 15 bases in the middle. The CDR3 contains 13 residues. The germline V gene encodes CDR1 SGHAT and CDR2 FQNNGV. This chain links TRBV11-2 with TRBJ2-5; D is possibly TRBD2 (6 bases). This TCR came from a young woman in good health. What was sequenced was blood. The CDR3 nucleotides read TGTGCCAGCAGTCGGGCACGGAGGGGGACCCAGTACTTC. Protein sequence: CASSRARRGTQYF.